The next 11 T cell receptor beta chains were all read from a single sample in a study of B cell selection in AIRE deficiency (dated by TCRdb to between 2018 and 2021). The method was the immunoSEQ multiplex PCR assay. TCRdb holds this immuneACCESS table with in-frame rearrangements only. Some clones are missing; in checked studies, unresolved V genes explain under half, and the rest has no known cause. In all, the sample holds over 20,000 clones, and 97% of those were seen once. 0.3% of the sample belongs to the ten largest clones. Conventional CD4 T cells were sorted as cells that were CD4+CD127+. Material for sequencing was conventional CD4+ T cells sorted from PBMCs. These receptor sequences come from a human donor with AIRE deficiency.

V is TRBV7-2 and J is TRBJ1-2; D may be TRBD1 (6 bases). The CDR3 runs 12 residues. V was shortened by 4 bases and J by 8 bases, with 11 bases between the two germline ends. Germline V CDR1 and CDR2: SGHTA, FQGNSA. The CDR3 is CASSYREAGYTF. The CDR3 nucleotides read TGTGCCAGCAGCTACAGGGAGGCCGGCTACACCTTC.

The rearrangement links TRBV18 to TRBJ2-5, with D possibly being TRBD2 (5 bases). Germline assignment: CDR1 KGHSH and CDR2 LQKENI. Trimming cost V 2 bases and J 1 base, with 17 bases left between them. There are 17 residues in the CDR3. The CDR3 here is CASSPSPGSWSQETQYF. DNA for the CDR3: TGTGCCAGCTCACCATCCCCGGGGTCGTGGTCCCAAGAGACCCAGTACTTC. The full variable domain, in which reference TRBV18 and TRBJ2-5 provide the parts outside the CDR3, is NAGVMQNPRHLVRRRGQEARLRCSPMKGHSHVYWYRQLPEEGLKFMVYLQKENIIDESGMPKERFSAEFPKEGPSILRIQQVVRGDSAAYFCASSPSPGSWSQETQYFGPGTRLLVL.

The chain joins TRBV5-1 to TRBJ2-5; the D gene could be TRBD1 or TRBD2 (5 bases each). Trimming removed 7 bases at V and 4 bases at J, with 14 bases between. Looked up from germline, CDR1 is SGHRS and CDR2 is YFSETQ. This CDR3 region has 13 residues. Written as DNA, the CDR3 is TGCGCCAGCGGACGGGGCTTGGCAGAGACCCAGTACTTC. It encodes CASGRGLAETQYF. The whole variable domain, remainder taken from reference TRBV5-1 and TRBJ2-5, is KAGVTQTPRYLIKTRGQQVTLSCSPISGHRSVSWYQQTPGQGLQFLFEYFSETQRNKGNFPGRFSGRQFSNSRSEMNVSTLELGDSALYLCASGRGLAETQYFGPGTRLLVL.

The chain combines TRBV5-6 with TRBJ2-3; possibly TRBD2 for D (6 bases). Germline V CDR1 and CDR2: SGHDT, YYEEEE. Trimming took off 2 bases at V and 6 bases at J, with 13 bases between the two ends. The CDR3 is made up of 14 amino acids. The CDR3 region is CASSFFRGWDTQYF. The CDR3 DNA reads TGTGCCAGCAGCTTCTTTCGGGGGTGGGATACGCAGTATTTT. Full variable domain (missing parts from reference TRBV5-6 and TRBJ2-3): DAGVTQSPTHLIKTRGQQVTLRCSPKSGHDTVSWYQQALGQGPQFIFQYYEEEERQRGNFPDRFSGHQFPNYSSELNVNALLLGDSALYLCASSFFRGWDTQYFGPGTRLTVL.

The chain links TRBV7-2 to TRBJ2-7; D assignment may be TRBD1 or TRBD2 (7 bases each). CDR1 and CDR2 (germline): SGHTA, FQGNSA. The CDR3 runs 15 residues. V gave up 1 base and J gave up 2 bases, with 12 bases separating them. The CDR3 region is CASSLGSGGAYEQYF. As DNA, the CDR3 is TGTGCCAGCAGCTTAGGGTCAGGGGGGGCCTACGAGCAGTACTTC.

The chain is built from TRBV7-2 and TRBJ2-4, with TRBD2 identical over 11 bases. The germline V gene has CDR1 SGHTA and CDR2 FQGNSA. Unmatched junction bases numbered 10, after V lost 3 bases and J lost 0 bases. The CDR3 has 19 amino acids. The DNA for the CDR3 is TGTGCCAGCAGCTTTGGTACCGGGACTAGCGGATTAGCCAAAAACATTCAGTACTTC. Translated: CASSFGTGTSGLAKNIQYF.

The V and J genes are TRBV25-1 and TRBJ2-7, with 7 bases aligning to TRBD1. After removal of 4 bases from V and 2 bases from J, the junction contained 2 bases not matched to a gene. The CDR3 contains 13 residues. CDR1 and CDR2 (germline): MGHDK, SYGVNS. CDR3 sequence: CASSAGTAYEQYF. The CDR3, as DNA: TGTGCCAGCAGTGCCGGGACAGCCTACGAGCAGTACTTC.

The chain carries TRBV4-3 and TRBJ1-5, with TRBD1 identical over 8 bases. J was trimmed by 5 bases and V by 1 base; bases with no gene match: 4. The CDR3 is 15 amino acids. In germline, CDR1 is LGHNA, CDR2 YSLEER. DNA of the CDR3: TGCGCCAGCAGCCAAGGACAGGGGAACGATCAGCCCCAGCATTTT. Residues: CASSQGQGNDQPQHF.

This rearrangement joins TRBV6-1 to TRBJ1-1; D not certain. The V gene's germline CDR1 is MNHNS and CDR2 SASEGT. This CDR3 region has 14 residues. Trimming pared 3 bases from V and 0 bases from J, leaving 8 bases between. DNA of the CDR3: TGTGCCAGCAGTGAGAATGGGTTGAACACTGAAGCTTTCTTT. This encodes CASSENGLNTEAFF.

In this sample, this clone turned up a few times. This chain links TRBV5-1 with TRBJ1-6, with no clear D. The germline CDR1 and CDR2 sequences are SGHRS and YFSETQ. Between the trimmed V and J ends, which lost 0 bases and 10 bases, there was a span of 11 bases. The CDR3 is 14 residues long. The CDR3 DNA reads TGCGCCAGCAGCTTGGAAGATATGGGGTCACCCCTCCACTTT. Translation: CASSLEDMGSPLHF.

This clone came up once. The chain uses TRBV2 and TRBJ1-1; D ambiguous. The CDR3 is 20 residues long. Deletions cut 4 bases from V and 0 bases from J, with 27 bases between. The germline V gene encodes CDR1 SNHLY and CDR2 FYNNEI. DNA for the CDR3: TGTGCCAGCAGTGTTGTCGCCAGGTCGATCCGCCATTATCTGAACACTGAAGCTTTCTTT. Amino acid sequence: CASSVVARSIRHYLNTEAFF.